This TCR beta chain was sequenced in a study of CXCR3-negative and CXCR3-positive naive CD8 T cells. At the level of the study: With about 1.5 +/- 0.3 million reads per library, the TRB reads numbered around 150 million in total. Study-wide findings and caveats: Each naive subset displayed comparably high diversity, whereas memory CD8+ cells displayed much lower diversity. Both naive subsets carried similar amounts of surface CD5, so TCR strength was inferred from TRB CDR3 properties.

This CDR3 spans 15 amino acids. Researchers prepared the TRB cDNA libraries using 5' RACE with UMI labels. TCRdb reprocessed the 5' RACE reads and keeps a single row for each CDR3 protein, giving no DNA. Its table records around 41,000 distinct CDR3 sequences. About this clonotype: Its antigen remains unidentified.

The chain joins TRBV12-3 or TRBV12-4 to TRBJ1-2. The source material was memory CD8+ T cells from blood. The receptor was isolated from a human donor in good health. Some clones in this sample may be carry-over from other donors' samples. This chain's CDR3 is CASSLGYSLNYGYTF.